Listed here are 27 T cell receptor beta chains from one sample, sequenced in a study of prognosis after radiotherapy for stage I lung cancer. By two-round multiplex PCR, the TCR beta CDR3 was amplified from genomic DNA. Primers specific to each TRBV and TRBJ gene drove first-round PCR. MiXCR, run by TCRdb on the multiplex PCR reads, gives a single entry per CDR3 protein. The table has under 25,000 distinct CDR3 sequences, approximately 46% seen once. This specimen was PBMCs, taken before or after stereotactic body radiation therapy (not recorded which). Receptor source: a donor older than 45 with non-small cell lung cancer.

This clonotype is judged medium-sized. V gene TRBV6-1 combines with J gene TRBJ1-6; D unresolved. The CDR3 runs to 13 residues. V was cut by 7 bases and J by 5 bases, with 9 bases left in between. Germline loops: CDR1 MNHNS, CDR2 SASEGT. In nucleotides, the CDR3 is TGTGCCAGCACTCTCCAGGATAATTCACCCCTCCACTTT. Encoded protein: CASTLQDNSPLHF.

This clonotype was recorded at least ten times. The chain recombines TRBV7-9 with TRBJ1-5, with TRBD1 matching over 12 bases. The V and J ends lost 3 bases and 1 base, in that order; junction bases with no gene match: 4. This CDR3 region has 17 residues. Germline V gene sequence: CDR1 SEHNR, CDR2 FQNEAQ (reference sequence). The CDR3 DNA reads TGTGCCAGCAGCTTGGGGACAGGGGGCGAAAGCAATCAGCCCCAGCATTTT. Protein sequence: CASSLGTGGESNQPQHF.

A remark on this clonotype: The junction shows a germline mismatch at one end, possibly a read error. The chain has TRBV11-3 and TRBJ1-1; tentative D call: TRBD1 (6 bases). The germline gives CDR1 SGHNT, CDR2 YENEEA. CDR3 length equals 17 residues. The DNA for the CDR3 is TGTGCCAGCAGCTTACCGGGACATGGGCACATGAACACTGAATCTTTCTTT. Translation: CASSLPGHGHMNTESFF.

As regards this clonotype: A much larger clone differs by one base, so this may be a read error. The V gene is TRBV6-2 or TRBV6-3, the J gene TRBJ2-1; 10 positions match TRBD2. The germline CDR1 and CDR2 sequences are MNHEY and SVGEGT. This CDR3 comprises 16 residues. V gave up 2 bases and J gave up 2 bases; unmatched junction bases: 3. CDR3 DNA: TGTGCCAGCAGTTACGTAGCGGGAGGCGCCTACAATGAGCAGTTCTTC. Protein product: CASSYVAGGAYNEQFF.

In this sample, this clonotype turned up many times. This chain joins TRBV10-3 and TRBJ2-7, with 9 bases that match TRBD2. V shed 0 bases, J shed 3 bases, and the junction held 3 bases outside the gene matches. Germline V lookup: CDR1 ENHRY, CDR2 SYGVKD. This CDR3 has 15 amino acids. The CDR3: CAISESPSGDYEQYF. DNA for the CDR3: TGTGCCATCAGTGAGTCGCCTAGCGGGGACTACGAGCAGTACTTC.

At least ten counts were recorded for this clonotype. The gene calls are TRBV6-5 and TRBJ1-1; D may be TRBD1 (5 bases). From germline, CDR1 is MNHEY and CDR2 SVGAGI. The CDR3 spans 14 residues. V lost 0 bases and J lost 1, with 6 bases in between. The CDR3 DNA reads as TGTGCCAGCAGTTACTCGGGGGGGAACACTGAAGCTTTCTTT. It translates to CASSYSGGNTEAFF.

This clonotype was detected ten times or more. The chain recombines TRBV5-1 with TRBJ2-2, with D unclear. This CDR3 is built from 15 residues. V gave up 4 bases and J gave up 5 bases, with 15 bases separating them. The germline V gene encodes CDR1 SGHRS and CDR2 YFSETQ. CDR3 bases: TGCGCCAGCAGCCATTTGGCAGGTGATACCGGGGAGCTGTTTTTT. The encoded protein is CASSHLAGDTGELFF. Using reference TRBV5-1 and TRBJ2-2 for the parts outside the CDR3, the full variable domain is KAGVTQTPRYLIKTRGQQVTLSCSPISGHRSVSWYQQTPGQGLQFLFEYFSETQRNKGNFPGRFSGRQFSNSRSEMNVSTLELGDSALYLCASSHLAGDTGELFFGEGSRLTVL.

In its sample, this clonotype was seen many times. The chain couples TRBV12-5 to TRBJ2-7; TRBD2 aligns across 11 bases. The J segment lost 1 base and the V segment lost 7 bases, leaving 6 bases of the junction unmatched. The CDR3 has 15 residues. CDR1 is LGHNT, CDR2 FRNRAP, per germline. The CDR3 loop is CASALGTSGSYEQYF. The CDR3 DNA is TGTGCTAGTGCCCTCGGGACTAGCGGATCCTACGAGCAGTACTTC. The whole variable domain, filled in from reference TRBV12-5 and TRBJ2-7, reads DARVTQTPRHKVTEMGQEVTMRCQPILGHNTVFWYRQTMMQGLELLAYFRNRAPLDDSGMPKDRFSAEMPDATLATLKIQPSEPRDSAVYFCASALGTSGSYEQYFGPGTRLTVT.

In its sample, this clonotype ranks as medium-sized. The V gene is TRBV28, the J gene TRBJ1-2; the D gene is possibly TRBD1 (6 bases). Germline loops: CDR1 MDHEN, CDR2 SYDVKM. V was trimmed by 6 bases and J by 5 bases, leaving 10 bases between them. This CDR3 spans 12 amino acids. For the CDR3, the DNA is TGTGCCAGCAGGGGGGCGGGGTATGGCTACACCTTC. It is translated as CASRGAGYGYTF.

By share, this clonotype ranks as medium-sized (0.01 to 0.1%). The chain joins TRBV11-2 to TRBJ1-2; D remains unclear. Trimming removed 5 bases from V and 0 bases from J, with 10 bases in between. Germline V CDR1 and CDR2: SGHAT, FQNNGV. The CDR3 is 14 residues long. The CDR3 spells CASSPMRTNYGYTF. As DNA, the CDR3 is TGTGCCAGCAGCCCCATGCGGACTAACTATGGCTACACCTTC. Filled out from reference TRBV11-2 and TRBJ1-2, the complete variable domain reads EAGVAQSPRYKIIEKRQSVAFWCNPISGHATLYWYQQILGQGPKLLIQFQNNGVVDDSQLPKDRFSAERLKGVDSTLKIQPAKLEDSAVYLCASSPMRTNYGYTFGSGTRLTVV.

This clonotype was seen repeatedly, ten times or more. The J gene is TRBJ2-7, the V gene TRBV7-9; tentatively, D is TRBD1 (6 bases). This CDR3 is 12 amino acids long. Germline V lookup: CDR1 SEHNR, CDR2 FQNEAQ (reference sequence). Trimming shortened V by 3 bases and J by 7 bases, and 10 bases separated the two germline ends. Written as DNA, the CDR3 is TGTGCCAGCAGCTTCCGACAGGCTGAGCAGTACTTC. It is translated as CASSFRQAEQYF.

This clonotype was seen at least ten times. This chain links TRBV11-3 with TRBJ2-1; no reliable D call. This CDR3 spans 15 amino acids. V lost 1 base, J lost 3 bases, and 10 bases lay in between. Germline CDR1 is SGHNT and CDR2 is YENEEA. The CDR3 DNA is TGTGCCAGCAGCTTAGGTAGCCCCATCTACAATGAGCAGTTCTTC. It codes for CASSLGSPIYNEQFF.

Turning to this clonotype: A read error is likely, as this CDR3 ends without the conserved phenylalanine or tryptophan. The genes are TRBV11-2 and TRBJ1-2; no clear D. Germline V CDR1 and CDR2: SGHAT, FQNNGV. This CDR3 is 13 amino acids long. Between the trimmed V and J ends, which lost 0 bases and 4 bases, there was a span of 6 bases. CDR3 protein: CASSLDLVYGYTI. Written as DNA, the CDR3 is TGTGCCAGCAGCTTAGATCTTGTCTATGGCTACACCATC.

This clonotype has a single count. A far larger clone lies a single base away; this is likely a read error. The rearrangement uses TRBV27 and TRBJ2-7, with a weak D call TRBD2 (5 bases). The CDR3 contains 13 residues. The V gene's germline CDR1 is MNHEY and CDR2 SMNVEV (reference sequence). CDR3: CASRGYGDYERYF. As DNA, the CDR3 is TGTGCCAGCAGAGGTTACGGTGACTACGAGCGGTACTTC.

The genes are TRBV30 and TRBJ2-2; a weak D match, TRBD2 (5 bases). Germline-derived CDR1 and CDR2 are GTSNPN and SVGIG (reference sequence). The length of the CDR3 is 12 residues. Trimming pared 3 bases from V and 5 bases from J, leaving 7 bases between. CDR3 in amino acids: CAWRRGTGELFF. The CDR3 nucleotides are TGTGCCTGGAGACGGGGAACCGGGGAGCTGTTTTTT.

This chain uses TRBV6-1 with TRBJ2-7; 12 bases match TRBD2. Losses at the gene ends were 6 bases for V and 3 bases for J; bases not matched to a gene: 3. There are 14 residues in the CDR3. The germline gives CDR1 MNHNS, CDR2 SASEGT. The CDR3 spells CASRRLAGVYEQYF. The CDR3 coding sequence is TGTGCCAGCAGGAGACTAGCGGGAGTCTACGAGCAGTACTTC.

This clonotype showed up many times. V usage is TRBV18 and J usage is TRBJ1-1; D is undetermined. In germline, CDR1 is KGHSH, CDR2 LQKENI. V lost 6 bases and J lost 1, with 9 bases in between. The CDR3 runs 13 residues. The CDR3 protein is CASSPSQNTEAFF. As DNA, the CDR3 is TGTGCCAGCTCCCCTAGCCAGAACACTGAAGCTTTCTTT.

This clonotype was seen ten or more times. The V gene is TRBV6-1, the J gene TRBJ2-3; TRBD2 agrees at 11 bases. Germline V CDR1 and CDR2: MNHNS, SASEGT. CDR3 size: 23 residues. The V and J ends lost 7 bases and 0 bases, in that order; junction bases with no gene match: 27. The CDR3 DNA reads TGTGCCAGCACCCCTCGACGGACAGGGGTTAATAGCGGGAGGGTTTCTAGCACAGATACGCAGTATTTT. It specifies CASTPRRTGVNSGRVSSTDTQYF.

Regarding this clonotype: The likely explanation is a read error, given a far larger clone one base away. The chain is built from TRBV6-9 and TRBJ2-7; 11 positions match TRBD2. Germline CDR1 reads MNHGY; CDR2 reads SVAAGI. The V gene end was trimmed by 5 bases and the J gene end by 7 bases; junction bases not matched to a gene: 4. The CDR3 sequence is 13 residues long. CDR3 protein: CASSGLAGPEQYF. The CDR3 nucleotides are TGTGCCAGCAGTGGACTAGCGGGTCCAGAGCAGTACTTC.

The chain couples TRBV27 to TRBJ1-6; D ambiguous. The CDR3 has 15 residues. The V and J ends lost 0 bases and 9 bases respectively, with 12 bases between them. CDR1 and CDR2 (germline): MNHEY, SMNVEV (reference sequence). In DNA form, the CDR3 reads TGTGCCAGCAGTTTATCGGCGTTATCTAGTTCACCCCTCCACTTT. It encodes CASSLSALSSSPLHF.

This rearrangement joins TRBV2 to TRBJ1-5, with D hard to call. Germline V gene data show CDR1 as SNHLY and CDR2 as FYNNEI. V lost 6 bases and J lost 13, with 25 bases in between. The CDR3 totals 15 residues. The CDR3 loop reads CASRAGGYDNQTQHF. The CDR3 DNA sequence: TGTGCCAGCAGGGCGGGAGGGTACGACAATCAGACACAGCATTTT.

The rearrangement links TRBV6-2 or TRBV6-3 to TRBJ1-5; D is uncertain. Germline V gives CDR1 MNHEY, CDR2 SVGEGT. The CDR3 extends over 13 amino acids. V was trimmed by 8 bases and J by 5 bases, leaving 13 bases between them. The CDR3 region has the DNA TGTGCCAGCTCCCAGCAAGATTATCAGCCCCAGCATTTT. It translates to CASSQQDYQPQHF.

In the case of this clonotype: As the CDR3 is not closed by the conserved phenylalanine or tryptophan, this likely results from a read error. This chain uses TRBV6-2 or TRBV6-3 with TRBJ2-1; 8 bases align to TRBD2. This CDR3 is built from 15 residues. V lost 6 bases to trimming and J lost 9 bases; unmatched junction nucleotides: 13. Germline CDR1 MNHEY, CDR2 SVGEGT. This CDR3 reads CASRPSGSASCEQFL. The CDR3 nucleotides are TGTGCCAGCAGACCCAGCGGGAGTGCATCTTGTGAGCAGTTCCTC.

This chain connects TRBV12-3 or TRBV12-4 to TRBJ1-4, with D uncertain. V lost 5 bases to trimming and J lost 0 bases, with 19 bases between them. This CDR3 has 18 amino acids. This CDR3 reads CASSAFPRRISTNEKLFF. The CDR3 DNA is TGTGCCAGCAGTGCTTTCCCGCGACGGATTTCAACTAATGAAAAACTGTTTTTT.

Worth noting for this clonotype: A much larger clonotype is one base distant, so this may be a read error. The CDR3 nucleotides read TGTGCCGTTGGGGGGTTCCTTAGCAATCAGCCCCAGCATTTT. The encoded protein is CAVGGFLSNQPQHF. The chain couples TRBV7-9 to TRBJ1-5, with D tentatively TRBD1 (5 bases). Trimming took off 11 bases at V and 0 bases at J, with 14 bases between the two ends. Germline V gene lookup returns CDR1 SEHNR and CDR2 FQNEAQ (reference sequence). The CDR3 is 14 residues long. Supplemented by reference TRBV7-9 and TRBJ1-5, the full variable domain reads DTGVSQNPRHKITKRGQNVTFRCDPISEHNRLYWYRQTLGQGPEFLTYFQNEAQLEKSRLLSDRFSAERPKGSFSTLEIQRTEQGDSAMYLCAVGGFLSNQPQHFGDGTRLSIL.

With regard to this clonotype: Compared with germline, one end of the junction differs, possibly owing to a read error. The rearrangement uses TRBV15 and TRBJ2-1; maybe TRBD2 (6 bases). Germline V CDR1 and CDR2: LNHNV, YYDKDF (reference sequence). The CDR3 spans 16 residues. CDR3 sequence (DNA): TGTTCCACCAGCAGAGAGCTAGCGACAAGCGGCAATGAGCAGTTCTTC. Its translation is CSTSRELATSGNEQFF.

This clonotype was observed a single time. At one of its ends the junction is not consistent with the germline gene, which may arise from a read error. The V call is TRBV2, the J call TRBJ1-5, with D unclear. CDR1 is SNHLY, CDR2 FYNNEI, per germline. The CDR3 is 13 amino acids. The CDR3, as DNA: TGTGACAGCAGTGTGCTTGTAAATCAGACCCAGCATTTT. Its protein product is CDSSVLVNQTQHF.